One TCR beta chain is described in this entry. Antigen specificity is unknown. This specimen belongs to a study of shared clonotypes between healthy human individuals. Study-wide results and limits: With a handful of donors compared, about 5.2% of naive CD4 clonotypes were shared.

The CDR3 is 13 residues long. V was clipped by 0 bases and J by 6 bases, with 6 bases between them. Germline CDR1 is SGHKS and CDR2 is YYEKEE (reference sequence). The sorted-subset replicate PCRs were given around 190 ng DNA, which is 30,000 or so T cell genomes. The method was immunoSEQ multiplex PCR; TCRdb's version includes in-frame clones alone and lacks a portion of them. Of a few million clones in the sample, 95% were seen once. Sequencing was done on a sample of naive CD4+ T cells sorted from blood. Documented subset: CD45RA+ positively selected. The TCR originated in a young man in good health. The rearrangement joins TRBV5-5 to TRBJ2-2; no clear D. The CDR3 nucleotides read TGTGCCAGCAGCTTGGAAGGGCCCGGGGAGCTGTTTTTT. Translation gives CASSLEGPGELFF.